The count of the clone carrying this T cell receptor (beta chain) is one. Germline V gives CDR1 SNHLY, CDR2 FYNNEI. Trimming removed 4 bases from V and 6 bases from J; junction bases left unmatched: 6. The CDR3 extends over 14 amino acids. The data were taken from a study of blood T cell repertoires in COVID-19. Turning to the study itself: Italy, Spain and the United States were the sources of the convalescent and acute COVID-19 samples. In each case, the material was cDNA or gDNA derived from T cells, B-cell-depleted T cells, or PBMCs.

As handled by the study authors: Reference gene primers were amplified, and this amplification served to estimate nucleated cell counts. Assay: immunoSEQ multiplex PCR; the TCRdb copy retains only in-frame clones and omits some. V, J and clone size reflect that table, while D and trimming were determined from the DNA. Of approximately 200,000 clones listed, approximately 87% are singletons. This sequence was found in a man between 60 and 75 years old who had recovered from COVID-19. The source material was peripheral blood. The rearrangement uses TRBV2 and TRBJ1-5; TRBD1 aligns across 7 bases. As DNA, the CDR3 is TGTGCCAGCAGTGGGCCAGGGGGTATTCAGCCCCAGCATTTT. Amino acids: CASSGPGGIQPQHF.